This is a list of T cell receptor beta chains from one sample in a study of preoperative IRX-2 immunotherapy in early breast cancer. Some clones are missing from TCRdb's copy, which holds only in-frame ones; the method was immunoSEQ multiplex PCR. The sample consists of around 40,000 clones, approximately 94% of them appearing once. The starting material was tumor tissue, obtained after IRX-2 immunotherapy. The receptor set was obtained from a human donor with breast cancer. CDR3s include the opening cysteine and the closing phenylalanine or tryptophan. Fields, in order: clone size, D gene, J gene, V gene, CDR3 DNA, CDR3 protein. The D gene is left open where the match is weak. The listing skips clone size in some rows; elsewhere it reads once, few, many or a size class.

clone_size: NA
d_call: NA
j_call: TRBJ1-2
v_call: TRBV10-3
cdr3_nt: TGTGCCATCGGCACATACTATGGCTACACCTTC
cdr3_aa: CAIGTYYGYTF

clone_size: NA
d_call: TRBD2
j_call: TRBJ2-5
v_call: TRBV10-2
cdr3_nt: TGCGCCAGCAGTGAGTCGAGCGGGGCTAACCTCCAAGAGACCCAGTACTTC
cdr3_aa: CASSESSGANLQETQYF

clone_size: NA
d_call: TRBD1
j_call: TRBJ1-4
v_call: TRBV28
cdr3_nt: TGTGCCAGCAGCACCGGGACAGGGGGTGAAAAACTGTTTTTT
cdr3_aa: CASSTGTGGEKLFF

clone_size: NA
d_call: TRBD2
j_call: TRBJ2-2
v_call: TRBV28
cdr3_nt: TGTGCCAGCAGTTTACCGGGACTAGCGGGAGGTTCCGCCGGGGAGCTGTTTTTT
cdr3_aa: CASSLPGLAGGSAGELFF

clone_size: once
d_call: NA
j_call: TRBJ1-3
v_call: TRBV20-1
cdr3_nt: TGCAGTGCTGTCAGACACCCTTCCATATATTTT
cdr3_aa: CSAVRHPSIYF

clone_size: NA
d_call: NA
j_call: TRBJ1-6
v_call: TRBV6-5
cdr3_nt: TGTGCCAGCAGTTACTTGGCTGAACCACCCCTCCACTTT
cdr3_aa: CASSYLAEPPLHF

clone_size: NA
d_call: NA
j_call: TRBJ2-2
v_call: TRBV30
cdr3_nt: TGTGCCTGGCTGAGGTACGCGAACACCGGGGAGCTGTTTTTT
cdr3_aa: CAWLRYANTGELFF

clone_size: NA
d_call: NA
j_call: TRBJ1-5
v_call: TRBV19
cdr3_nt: TGTGCCAGTAGTAGGCCCCGGGACAGCAATCAGCCCCAGCATTTT
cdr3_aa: CASSRPRDSNQPQHF

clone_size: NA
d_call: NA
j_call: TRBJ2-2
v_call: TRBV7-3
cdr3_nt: TGTGCCAGCAGCTTATCAAATGCAGGGGCGAACACCGGGGAGCTGTTTTTT
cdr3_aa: CASSLSNAGANTGELFF

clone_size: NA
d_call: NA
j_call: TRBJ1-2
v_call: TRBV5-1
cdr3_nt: TGCGCCAGCAGCCGGGACTATTATCGCTATGGCTACACCTTC
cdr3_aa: CASSRDYYRYGYTF

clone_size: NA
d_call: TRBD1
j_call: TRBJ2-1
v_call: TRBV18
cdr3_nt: TGTGCCAGCTCACCACTGACAGGGGAATACAATGAGCAGTTCTTC
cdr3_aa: CASSPLTGEYNEQFF

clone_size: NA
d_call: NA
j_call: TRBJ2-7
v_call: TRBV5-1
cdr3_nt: TGCGCCAGCAGCTTGCAGGAAAGGGTAGTCGACGAGCAGTACTTC
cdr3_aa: CASSLQERVVDEQYF

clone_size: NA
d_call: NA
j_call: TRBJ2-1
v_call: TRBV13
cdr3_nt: TGTGCCAAGCCTCCGGGTCCTATTTACAATGAGCAGTTCTTC
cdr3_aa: CAKPPGPIYNEQFF

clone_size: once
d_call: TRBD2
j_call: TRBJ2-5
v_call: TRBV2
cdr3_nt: TGTGCCAGCAGTCTGGATAGCGGGAACCAAGAGACCCAGTACTTC
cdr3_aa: CASSLDSGNQETQYF

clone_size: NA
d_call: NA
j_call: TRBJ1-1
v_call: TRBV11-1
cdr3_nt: TGTGCCAGCAGCCCTGTGCCTTTGAACACTGAAGCTTTCTTT
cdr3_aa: CASSPVPLNTEAFF

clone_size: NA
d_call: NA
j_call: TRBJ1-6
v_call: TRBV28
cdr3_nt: TGTGCCAGCAGTTTATGGCGGGGCTCCTATAATTCACCCCTCCACTTT
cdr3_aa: CASSLWRGSYNSPLHF

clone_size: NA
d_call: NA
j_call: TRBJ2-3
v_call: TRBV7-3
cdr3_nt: TGTGCCAGCAGTGCGACATCTTTCCGCACAGATACGCAGTATTTT
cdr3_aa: CASSATSFRTDTQYF

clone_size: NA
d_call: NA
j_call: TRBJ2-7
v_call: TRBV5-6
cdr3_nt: TGTGCCAGCAGCTCGCTCGGATGGGGGACTTACGAGCAGTACTTC
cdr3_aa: CASSSLGWGTYEQYF

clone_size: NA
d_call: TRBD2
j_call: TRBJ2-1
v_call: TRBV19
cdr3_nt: TGTGCCAGTAGAAGGACCCTTAGCGGGAGGGCGGAAAATGAGCAGTTCTTC
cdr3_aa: CASRRTLSGRAENEQFF

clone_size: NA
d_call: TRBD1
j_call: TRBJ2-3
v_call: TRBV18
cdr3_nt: TGTGCCAGCTCACCAAACCGACAGGGGGCTGGCACAGATACGCAGTATTTT
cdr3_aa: CASSPNRQGAGTDTQYF

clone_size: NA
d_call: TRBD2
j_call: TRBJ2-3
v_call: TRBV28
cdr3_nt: TGTGCCAGCAGTGGCACTAGCGGGGACGCCACAGATACGCAGTATTTT
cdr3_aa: CASSGTSGDATDTQYF

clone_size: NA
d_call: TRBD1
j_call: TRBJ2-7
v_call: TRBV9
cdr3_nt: TGTGCCAGCAGCGTAGTGGGACAGGGGGGCGAGCAGTACTTC
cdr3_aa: CASSVVGQGGEQYF

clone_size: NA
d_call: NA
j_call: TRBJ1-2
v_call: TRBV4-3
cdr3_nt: TGCGCCAGCAGCCAAGTTCCAGGCCGAAACTATGGCTACACCTTC
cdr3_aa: CASSQVPGRNYGYTF

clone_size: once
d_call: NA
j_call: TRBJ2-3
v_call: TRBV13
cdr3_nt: TGTGCCAGCAGCCTCCTCAAACAGGTAATTGCAGATACGCAGTATTTT
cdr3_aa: CASSLLKQVIADTQYF

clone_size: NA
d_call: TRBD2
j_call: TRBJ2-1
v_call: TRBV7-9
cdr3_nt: TGTGCCAGCAGTCCCATAGGAGTAGCGGGTGGTGAGCAGTTCTTC
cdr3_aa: CASSPIGVAGGEQFF

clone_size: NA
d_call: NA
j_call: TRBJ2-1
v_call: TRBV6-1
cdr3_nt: TGTGCCAGCAGTGAAAGGCCCGTCTCCTACAATGAGCAGTTCTTC
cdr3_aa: CASSERPVSYNEQFF

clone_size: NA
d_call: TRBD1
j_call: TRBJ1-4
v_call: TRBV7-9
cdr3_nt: TGTGCCAGCAGCTCTCCCGGGACAGGAAGGCAACTGTTTTTT
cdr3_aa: CASSSPGTGRQLFF

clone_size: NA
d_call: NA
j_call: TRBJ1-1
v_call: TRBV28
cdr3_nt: TGTGCCAGCAGGGCAGGGAGCCACACTGAAGCTTTCTTT
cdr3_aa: CASRAGSHTEAFF

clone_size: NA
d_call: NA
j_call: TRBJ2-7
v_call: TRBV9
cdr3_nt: TGTGCCAGCAGCGTAGGGGGTACCCCCCCCTACGAGCAGTACTTC
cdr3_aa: CASSVGGTPPYEQYF

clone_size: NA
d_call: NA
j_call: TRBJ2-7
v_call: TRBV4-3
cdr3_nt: TGCGCCAGCAGCCAGCCCGGCCGGGCGGAGTACTCCTACGAGCAGTACTTC
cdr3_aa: CASSQPGRAEYSYEQYF

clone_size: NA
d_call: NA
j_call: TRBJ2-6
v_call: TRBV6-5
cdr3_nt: TGTGCCAGCAGTTCCTACAGGCACCCTGGGGCCAACGTCCTGACTTTC
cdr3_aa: CASSSYRHPGANVLTF